The 4 T cell receptor beta chains in this list originate from one sample, sequenced in a study of T cells after yellow fever vaccination. TCRdb redid the calling of the 5' RACE reads with MiXCR, one entry per CDR3 protein. The data hold approximately 510,000 distinct CDR3 sequences, with 21% observed a single time. The sample here was PBMCs, taken roughly 20 days after the first yellow fever vaccination. These receptors originate from a young man who received the YFV17D yellow fever vaccine.

The chain uses TRBV5-1 and TRBJ2-1; no reliable D call. CDR3 length equals 13 residues. Germline V CDR1 and CDR2: SGHRS, YFSETQ. V gave up 4 bases and J gave up 10 bases, with 15 bases separating them. Here the CDR3 DNA reads TGCGCCAGCAGCCCTGGCCAGGTCCAGGAGCAGTTCTTC. Residues: CASSPGQVQEQFF.

This clonotype was detected only a few times. In DNA form, the CDR3 reads TGCAGTGCTAGAGGTGCTAGCGGGGGGGTGTACGAGCAGTACTTC. As protein: CSARGASGGVYEQYF. V is TRBV20-1 and J is TRBJ2-7; TRBD2 aligns across 12 bases. V dropped 1 base and J dropped 4; count of bases not matched to a gene: 5. Germline CDR1 and CDR2: DFQATT and SNEGSKA (reference sequence). The length of the CDR3 is 15 residues.

The chain carries TRBV4-1 and TRBJ1-2, with a tentative D call TRBD1 (5 bases). V lost 0 bases and J 7 bases, leaving 9 bases between the germline ends. The germline gives CDR1 MGHRA, CDR2 YSYEKL. The CDR3 sequence is 13 residues long. The CDR3 sequence: CASSQESGSGYTF. The CDR3 DNA reads TGCGCCAGCAGCCAAGAGTCAGGGAGTGGCTACACCTTC.

The chain couples TRBV5-1 to TRBJ2-3, with TRBD2 as a possible D gene (5 bases). Germline lookup yields CDR1 SGHRS and CDR2 YFSETQ. The CDR3 consists of 13 residues. The V gene lost 6 bases and the J gene lost 4 bases, with 12 bases spanning the gap. The CDR3 DNA reads as TGCGCCAGCAACCCGGACTCCGCAGATACGCAGTATTTT. It is translated as CASNPDSADTQYF.